These 8 T cell receptor beta chains were sequenced from one sample in a study of blood T cell repertoires in COVID-19. Clones were sequenced by immunoSEQ multiplex PCR, and TCRdb holds only the in-frame ones, with some missing. The table has 300,000 to 450,000 clones, around 87% seen once; the top ten hold 3%. The sequenced material came from peripheral blood. The receptors were sampled from a human donor in a cohort sampled during active COVID-19.

This chain connects TRBV30 to TRBJ1-4; D possibly corresponds to TRBD1 (5 bases). The CDR3 is 12 residues long. Germline CDR1 is GTSNPN and CDR2 is SVGIG (reference sequence). V was shortened by 5 bases and J by 8 bases, with 12 bases between the two germline ends. The CDR3: CAWQGTREKLFF. The CDR3 DNA reads as TGTGCCTGGCAGGGTACACGGGAAAAACTGTTTTTT.

Here the CDR3 reads CASSLLAGSVRTDTQYF. CDR3 nucleotide sequence: TGCGCCAGCAGCTTGTTGGCAGGGTCGGTTCGCACAGATACGCAGTATTTT. J is TRBJ2-3 and V is TRBV5-1, with D possibly matching TRBD1 (5 bases). Germline CDR1 reads SGHRS; CDR2 reads YFSETQ. Trimming took 1 base from V and 1 from J, leaving 16 bases between them. There are 17 residues in the CDR3.

The rearrangement uses TRBV5-1 and TRBJ2-7, with D possibly matching TRBD2 (6 bases). Trimming removed 4 bases at V and 2 bases at J, with 16 bases between. Germline CDR1 and CDR2: SGHRS and YFSETQ. This CDR3 comprises 15 residues. The CDR3 region has the DNA TGCGCCAGCAGCACTACGGGACTCCGGGCCTACGAGCAGTACTTC. The encoded protein is CASSTTGLRAYEQYF. The full variable domain, with the rest looked up from reference TRBV5-1 and TRBJ2-7, is KAGVTQTPRYLIKTRGQQVTLSCSPISGHRSVSWYQQTPGQGLQFLFEYFSETQRNKGNFPGRFSGRQFSNSRSEMNVSTLELGDSALYLCASSTTGLRAYEQYFGPGTRLTVT.

The V gene is TRBV7-8, the J gene TRBJ2-2; D perhaps matches TRBD1 (5 bases). V dropped 0 bases and J dropped 1 base, with 9 bases sitting between them. The CDR3 is 16 amino acids. Germline V lookup: CDR1 SGHVS, CDR2 FQNEAQ. CDR3 region: CASSLAYQGNTGELFF. The CDR3 nucleotides are TGTGCCAGCAGCTTAGCGTATCAGGGGAACACCGGGGAGCTGTTTTTT. The complete variable domain, with remaining parts taken from reference TRBV7-8 and TRBJ2-2, reads GAGVSQSPRYKVAKRGQDVALRCDPISGHVSLFWYQQALGQGPEFLTYFQNEAQLDKSGLPSDRFFAERPEGSVSTLKIQRTQQEDSAVYLCASSLAYQGNTGELFFGEGSRLTVL.

About this clone: The sample carries other DNA sequences with the same CDR3. The V and J genes are TRBV9 and TRBJ2-2; 12 bases match TRBD2. Germline lookup yields CDR1 SGDLS and CDR2 YYNGEE. This CDR3 region has 16 residues. V shed 4 bases and J 5 bases; nucleotides not matched to a gene: 6. CDR3 amino acids: CASSPRLAGVTGELFF. The CDR3 DNA reads as TGTGCCAGCAGCCCCCGACTAGCGGGGGTGACCGGGGAGCTGTTTTTT. Supplemented by reference TRBV9 and TRBJ2-2, the full variable domain reads DSGVTQTPKHLITATGQRVTLRCSPRSGDLSVYWYQQSLDQGLQFLIQYYNGEERAKGNILERFSAQQFPDLHSELNLSSLELGDSALYFCASSPRLAGVTGELFFGEGSRLTVL.

The chain couples TRBV30 to TRBJ2-2; no reliable D call. Germline values: CDR1 GTSNPN, CDR2 SVGIG (reference sequence). The V end was cut by 3 bases, the J end by 3 bases, with 5 bases between. This CDR3 region has 12 residues. This chain's CDR3 is CAWRLYTGELFF. The CDR3 DNA reads TGTGCCTGGAGACTATACACCGGGGAGCTGTTTTTT.

CDR3 in DNA: TGTGCCAGTAGTAGCCTAGCGGGAGACATGTACGAGCAGTACTTC. Protein: CASSSLAGDMYEQYF. The rearrangement joins TRBV19 to TRBJ2-7; 10 bases are shared with TRBD2. CDR3 length: 15 amino acids. Germline V gene lookup returns CDR1 LNHDA and CDR2 SQIVND (reference sequence). J gave up 4 bases and V 4 bases, and 7 bases lay outside the gene matches.

The chain couples TRBV3-1 (or the pseudogene TRBV3-2) to TRBJ2-7; 9 bases agree with TRBD1. After removal of 4 bases from V and 1 base from J, the junction contained 5 bases not matched to a gene. Germline V gives CDR1 LGHDT, CDR2 YNNKEL (reference sequence). The CDR3 runs 15 residues. The CDR3 DNA sequence: TGTGCCAGCAGCCTATCCGGGACAGGGTCCTACGAGCAGTACTTC. Translated: CASSLSGTGSYEQYF.